Listed below are T cell receptor beta chains from one sample, sequenced in a study of cytomegalovirus exposure and HLA in healthy donors. Generated by immunoSEQ multiplex PCR, the TCRdb table keeps only in-frame clones and is missing some. This table has about 330,000 clones, roughly nine tenths appearing once. The specimen sequenced was PBMCs. These receptors were obtained from a woman in her twenties or thirties in good health and CMV-seropositive. Both conserved end residues are part of each CDR3.

J gene | V gene | CDR3 protein
TRBJ1-5 | TRBV15 | CATSRAGVLRHF
TRBJ2-2 | TRBV18 | CASSNQGTGTGELFF
TRBJ1-2 | TRBV6-5 | CASSYSNRDYGYTF
TRBJ2-5 | TRBV18 | CASSPPAPQKETQYF
TRBJ1-3 | TRBV29-1 | CSATRALSGNTIYF
TRBJ2-2 | TRBV9 | CASTRGEYTGELFF
TRBJ2-1 | TRBV27 | CASSPGLAVTNEQFF
TRBJ1-4 | TRBV9 | CASSAWGGTNEKLFF
TRBJ1-2 | TRBV30 | CAWSTGGRRGYTF
TRBJ1-2 | TRBV11-1 | CASSPPGQSYGYTF
TRBJ2-7 | TRBV27 | CASRRGGGFYEQYF
TRBJ2-3 | TRBV19 | CASSIERDTQYF
TRBJ1-5 | TRBV15 | CATSRDKISNQPQHF
TRBJ2-1 | TRBV6-6 | CASSYTSGRAGEQFF
TRBJ2-3 | TRBV7-9 | CASRPLKGGRTDTQYF
TRBJ2-2 | TRBV29-1 | CSVALWTGELFF
TRBJ2-3 | TRBV27 | CASSRTSGRTYTDTQYF
TRBJ2-1 | TRBV27 | CASSPRGPQVYNEQFF
TRBJ1-2 | TRBV18 | CASSPRSDTVRGYGYTF
TRBJ2-2 | TRBV13 | CASSSSGSGGELFF
TRBJ1-2 | TRBV28 | CASSLMSGPGGYTF
TRBJ2-7 | TRBV7-9 | CASSLASPLNPRTYEQYF
TRBJ1-5 | TRBV30 | CAWSQGMNQPQHF
TRBJ2-5 | TRBV18 | CASSTLAGAAQETQYF
TRBJ2-7 | TRBV4-3 | CASSQRQGPYEQYF
TRBJ1-1 | TRBV7-6 | CASSLSGESEAFF
TRBJ2-1 | TRBV6-4 | CASSRSGDNEQFF
TRBJ2-7 | TRBV5-5 | CASSLFYEQYF
TRBJ2-1 | TRBV27 | CASSIAGGSYNEQFF
TRBJ2-1 | TRBV19 | CASRGTSGIGEQFF
TRBJ2-7 | TRBV6-5 | CASSRGQIVEQYF
TRBJ1-2 | TRBV5-6 | CASSFSNYGYTF
TRBJ2-7 | TRBV5-1 | CASSLKVGAYEQYF
TRBJ1-5 | TRBV19 | CASSIPTGRHQPQHF
TRBJ2-7 | TRBV15 | CATSSRDDHEQYF
TRBJ1-2 | TRBV9 | CASSVNQDGPYGYTF
TRBJ2-5 | TRBV4-2 | CASSQVRLAEDQETQYF
TRBJ1-5 | TRBV27 | CASSFWGGNQPQHF
TRBJ2-7 | TRBV4-2 | CASSQGQGAYEQYF
TRBJ2-1 | TRBV27 | CASSLGGTSYNEQFF
TRBJ2-7 | TRBV27 | CASSSSSGRSYEQYF
TRBJ2-2 | TRBV9 | CASSVDPSAGELFF
TRBJ2-5 | TRBV6-6 | CASRTHQETQYF
TRBJ2-1 | TRBV27 | CASSLSSSSYNEQFF
TRBJ1-6 | TRBV5-1 | CASSTDGQSSYNSPLHF
TRBJ2-1 | TRBV7-6 | CASSPLLAGAYNEQFF
TRBJ2-1 | TRBV29-1 | CSVDNFLGTDNEQFF
TRBJ1-5 | TRBV27 | CASQGRYSNQPQHF
TRBJ2-7 | TRBV4-1 | CASSQVPGRVSYEQYF